The 9 T cell receptor beta chains below were found in one sample sequenced in a study of shared clonotypes between healthy human individuals. Method: immunoSEQ multiplex PCR; TCRdb's copy keeps in-frame clones and lacks some. The table records 850,000 to 1,200,000 clones, roughly 80% of them present only once. The sample taken for sequencing was memory CD4+ T cells sorted from blood. Subset in this sample: CD45RA-negative fraction. These receptors were collected from a man younger than 35 in good health.

This chain links TRBV7-9 with TRBJ2-1; maybe TRBD1 (5 bases). CDR3 length equals 13 residues. The germline V gene encodes CDR1 SEHNR and CDR2 FQNEAQ (reference sequence). The V end lost 0 bases, the J end lost 9 bases, and 9 bases lay between the germline ends. Here the CDR3 DNA reads TGTGCCAGCAGCTTAGCAGGTACAGGTGAGCAGTTCTTC. This encodes CASSLAGTGEQFF.

J is TRBJ1-4 and V is TRBV6-1; D gene unclear. V lost 8 bases and J lost 4, with 5 bases in between. This CDR3 comprises 11 residues. The V gene's germline CDR1 is MNHNS and CDR2 SASEGT. The CDR3 sequence is CASGDNEKLFF. The CDR3 DNA sequence: TGTGCCAGCGGGGATAATGAAAAACTGTTTTTT.

The J gene is TRBJ2-5, the V gene TRBV2; 11 positions agree with TRBD2. Germline V gives CDR1 SNHLY, CDR2 FYNNEI. The length of the CDR3 is 15 residues. Losses at the gene ends were 6 bases for V and 1 base for J; bases not matched to a gene: 4. The CDR3: CASSLAGGPQETQYF. For the CDR3, the DNA is TGTGCCAGCAGCTTAGCGGGAGGGCCCCAAGAGACCCAGTACTTC.

The V gene is TRBV6-5, the J gene TRBJ1-2; a weak D match, TRBD1 (5 bases). V was trimmed by 7 bases and J by 4 bases, leaving 13 bases between them. There are 13 residues in the CDR3. Germline lookup yields CDR1 MNHEY and CDR2 SVGAGI. CDR3 loop: CASTPDSLYGYTF. For the CDR3, the DNA is TGTGCCAGCACCCCTGACAGTCTCTATGGCTACACCTTC.

The V call is TRBV5-1, the J call TRBJ1-4; possibly TRBD1 for D (5 bases). In germline, CDR1 is SGHRS, CDR2 YFSETQ. Trimming cost V 4 bases and J 6 bases, with 13 bases left between them. The CDR3 is 14 amino acids. CDR3 residues: CASSRGRIDEKLFF. Here the CDR3 DNA reads TGCGCCAGCAGCCGGGGACGGATAGATGAAAAACTGTTTTTT.

About this clone: Other nucleotide sequences from this sample produce the same CDR3. V and J are TRBV7-9 and TRBJ2-3; D unclear. V was shortened by 6 bases and J by 3 bases, with 7 bases between the two germline ends. This CDR3 is built from 12 residues. Germline loops: CDR1 SEHNR, CDR2 FQNEAQ (reference sequence). The CDR3 sequence is CASSFGTDTQYF. The CDR3 DNA sequence: TGTGCCAGCAGTTTCGGGACAGATACGCAGTATTTT.

The chain uses TRBV28 and TRBJ2-1; TRBD2 agrees at 7 bases. Germline V gene data show CDR1 as MDHEN and CDR2 as SYDVKM. This CDR3 has 13 residues. The junction had 3 bases not matched to a gene; V was cut back by 5 bases and J by 5 bases. DNA of the CDR3: TGTGCCAGCAGTGGGGGAGGGGACAATGAGCAGTTCTTC. Translated, it gives CASSGGGDNEQFF.

The chain recombines TRBV5-1 with TRBJ2-3; 9 nucleotides align to TRBD2. V shed 2 bases, J shed 3 bases, and the junction held 16 bases outside the gene matches. Germline assignment: CDR1 SGHRS and CDR2 YFSETQ. The CDR3 runs to 19 residues. CDR3 nucleotides: TGCGCCAGCAGCTTCTCGGATGGCGGGAGGGCCGTCGGGACAGATACGCAGTATTTT. This sequence encodes CASSFSDGGRAVGTDTQYF. Complete variable domain (other parts from reference TRBV5-1 and TRBJ2-3): KAGVTQTPRYLIKTRGQQVTLSCSPISGHRSVSWYQQTPGQGLQFLFEYFSETQRNKGNFPGRFSGRQFSNSRSEMNVSTLELGDSALYLCASSFSDGGRAVGTDTQYFGPGTRLTVL.

This clone showed up just a few times. The rearrangement uses TRBV6-4 and TRBJ1-5; unclear D gene. Germline CDR1 and CDR2: MRHNA and SNTAGT. The CDR3 spans 13 residues. V was clipped by 3 bases and J by 7 bases, with 10 bases between them. CDR3 amino acids: CASSEGPRQPQHF. DNA for the CDR3: TGTGCCAGCAGTGAAGGGCCACGACAGCCCCAGCATTTT.